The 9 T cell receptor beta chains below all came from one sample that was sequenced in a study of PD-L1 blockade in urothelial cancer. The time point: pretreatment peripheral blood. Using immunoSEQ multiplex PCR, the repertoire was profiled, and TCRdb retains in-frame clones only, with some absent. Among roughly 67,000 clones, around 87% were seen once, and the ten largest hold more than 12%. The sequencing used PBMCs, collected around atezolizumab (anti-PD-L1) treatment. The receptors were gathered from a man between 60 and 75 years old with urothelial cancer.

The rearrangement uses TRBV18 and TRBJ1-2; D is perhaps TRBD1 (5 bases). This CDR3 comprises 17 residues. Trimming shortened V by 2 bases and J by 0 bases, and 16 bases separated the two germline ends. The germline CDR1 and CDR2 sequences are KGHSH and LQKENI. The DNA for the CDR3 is TGTGCCAGCTCACCATGGGGCCCCGGGAGCTCTAACTATGGCTACACCTTC. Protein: CASSPWGPGSSNYGYTF.

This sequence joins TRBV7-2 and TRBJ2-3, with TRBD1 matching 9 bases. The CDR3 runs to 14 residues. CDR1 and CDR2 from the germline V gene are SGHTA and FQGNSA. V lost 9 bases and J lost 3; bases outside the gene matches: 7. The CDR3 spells CASLLDRGTDTQYF. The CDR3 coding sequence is TGTGCCAGTCTCCTAGACAGGGGGACAGATACGCAGTATTTT.

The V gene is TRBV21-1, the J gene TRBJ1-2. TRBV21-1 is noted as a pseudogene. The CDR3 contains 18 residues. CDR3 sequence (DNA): TGTGCCAGCAGCAAACTGGCCCCGGGGGAGAGTCGGATCAATGGCTACACCTTC. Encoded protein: CASSKLAPGESRINGYTF.

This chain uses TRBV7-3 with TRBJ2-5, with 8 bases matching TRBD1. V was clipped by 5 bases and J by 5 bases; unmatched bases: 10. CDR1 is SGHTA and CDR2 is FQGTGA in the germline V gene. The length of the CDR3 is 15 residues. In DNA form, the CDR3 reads TGTGCCAGCAGCAGACGGACAGGGCTGGGGGAGACCCAGTACTTC. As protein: CASSRRTGLGETQYF.

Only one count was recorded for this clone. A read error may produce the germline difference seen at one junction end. CDR3 loop: CASSLGTRDQPQHF. The CDR3 nucleotides read TGTGCTAGCAGCTTAGGCACCAGGGATCAGCCCCAGCATTTT. The chain recombines TRBV7-7 with TRBJ1-5, with a tentative D call TRBD1 (5 bases). CDR1 is SSHAT, CDR2 FNYEAQ, per germline (reference sequence). The CDR3 has 14 amino acids.

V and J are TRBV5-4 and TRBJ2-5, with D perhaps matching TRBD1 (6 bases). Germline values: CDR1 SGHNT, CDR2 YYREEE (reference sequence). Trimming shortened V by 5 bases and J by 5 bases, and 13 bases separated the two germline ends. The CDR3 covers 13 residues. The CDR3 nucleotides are TGTGCCAGCAGTACGACAGGATGGGAGACCCAGTACTTC. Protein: CASSTTGWETQYF.

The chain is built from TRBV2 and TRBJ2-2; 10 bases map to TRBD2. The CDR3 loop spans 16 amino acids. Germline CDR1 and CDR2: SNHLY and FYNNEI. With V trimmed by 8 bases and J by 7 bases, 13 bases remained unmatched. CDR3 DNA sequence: TGTGCCAGCTCCCGGGAAGGTAGCGGGGGGAACGGGGAGCTGTTTTTT. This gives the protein CASSREGSGGNGELFF.

The CDR3 coding sequence is TGCGCCAGCAGCTTGGGACAGGGTAATAATTCACCCCTCCACTTT. This sequence encodes CASSLGQGNNSPLHF. V usage is TRBV5-1 and J usage is TRBJ1-6; the match to TRBD1 covers 7 bases. The CDR3 covers 15 residues. V was pared by 0 bases and J by 5 bases, with 2 bases of the junction left unmatched. Germline lookup yields CDR1 SGHRS and CDR2 YFSETQ.

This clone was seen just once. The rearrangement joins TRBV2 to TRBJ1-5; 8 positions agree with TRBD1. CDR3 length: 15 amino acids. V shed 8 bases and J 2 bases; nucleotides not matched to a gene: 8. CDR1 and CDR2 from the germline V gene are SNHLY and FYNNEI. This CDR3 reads CASAAETGGNQPQHF. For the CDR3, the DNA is TGTGCCAGCGCCGCCGAGACAGGGGGCAATCAGCCCCAGCATTTT.